Listed below are T cell receptor beta chains from one sample, sequenced in a study of blood T cell repertoires in COVID-19. Sequenced by immunoSEQ multiplex PCR; TCRdb stores in-frame clones only, minus some. Of tens of thousands of clones in the sample, about 86% are singletons; the top ten hold about 11%. The specimen sequenced was peripheral blood. Every receptor here comes from a man aged 65 to 79 with active COVID-19. The CDR3 runs from the conserved cysteine through the conserved F or W. A D gene is named only where the DNA matches it firmly. Clone size is given for some rows only: seen once, a few or many times, or a class if the clone is expanded.

D: -; size: -; J: TRBJ1-2; V: TRBV2; CDR3: CASSDAGSGGYTF; DNA: TGTGCCAGCAGTGATGCAGGGTCAGGCGGCTACACCTTC
D: TRBD2; size: -; J: TRBJ2-7; V: TRBV6-6; CDR3: CASSLTSGGRYEQYF; DNA: TGTGCCAGCAGTTTGACTAGCGGGGGGCGATACGAGCAGTACTTC
D: TRBD1; size: -; J: TRBJ2-3; V: TRBV12-5; CDR3: CASGRQGAADTQYF; DNA: TGTGCTAGTGGCCGACAGGGGGCCGCAGATACGCAGTATTTT
D: -; size: -; J: TRBJ1-5; V: TRBV7-8; CDR3: CASSSAAVYQPQHF; DNA: TGTGCCAGCAGTTCCGCTGCGGTCTATCAGCCCCAGCATTTT
D: TRBD2; size: -; J: TRBJ2-1; V: TRBV7-9; CDR3: CASSWRGGAWEQFF; DNA: TGTGCCAGCAGCTGGCGCGGGGGGGCGTGGGAGCAGTTCTTC
D: -; size: -; J: TRBJ1-1; V: TRBV6-6; CDR3: CASSYSAGTEAFF; DNA: TGTGCCAGCAGTTACTCCGCAGGGACTGAAGCTTTCTTT
D: TRBD1; size: -; J: TRBJ2-1; V: TRBV4-3; CDR3: CASSRGTVEPNEQFF; DNA: TGCGCCAGCAGCCGAGGGACAGTAGAACCCAATGAGCAGTTCTTC
D: -; size: -; J: TRBJ1-1; V: TRBV12-2; CDR3: CASRPSKRAFF; DNA: TGTGCAAGTCGTCCCTCGAAGAGAGCTTTCTTT
D: -; size: -; J: TRBJ2-2; V: TRBV3-1/TRBV3-2; CDR3: CASSHWGAGELFF; DNA: TGTGCCAGCAGCCATTGGGGCGCCGGGGAGCTGTTTTTT
D: -; size: -; J: TRBJ1-1; V: TRBV5-1; CDR3: CASSLEGVGTEAFF; DNA: TGCGCCAGCAGCTTGGAAGGGGTTGGCACTGAAGCTTTCTTT
D: -; size: -; J: TRBJ2-2; V: TRBV5-1; CDR3: CASGPLANTGELFF; DNA: TGCGCCAGCGGGCCGCTGGCGAACACCGGGGAGCTGTTTTTT
D: -; size: -; J: TRBJ1-2; V: TRBV16; CDR3: CASSQAGSDYTF; DNA: TGTGCCAGCAGCCAAGCCGGGTCCGACTACACCTTC
D: -; size: -; J: TRBJ1-3; V: TRBV9; CDR3: CASSVGTSGNTIYF; DNA: TGTGCCAGCAGCGTAGGAACTTCTGGAAACACCATATATTTT
D: TRBD2; size: -; J: TRBJ2-1; V: TRBV7-3; CDR3: CASSPDVLGRDEQFF; DNA: TGTGCCAGCAGCCCCGACGTACTAGGGAGGGATGAGCAGTTCTTC
D: TRBD1; size: -; J: TRBJ2-5; V: TRBV29-1; CDR3: CSVTGVGETQYF; DNA: TGCAGCGTGACAGGGGTTGGAGAGACCCAGTACTTC
D: TRBD1; size: -; J: TRBJ1-1; V: TRBV7-3; CDR3: CASSPGQGSSNTEAFF; DNA: TGTGCCAGCAGCCCGGGACAGGGGTCCTCGAACACTGAAGCTTTCTTT
D: TRBD2; size: -; J: TRBJ2-1; V: TRBV5-4; CDR3: CASSLGLAGKNEQFF; DNA: TGTGCCAGCAGCTTGGGGCTAGCGGGAAAAAATGAGCAGTTCTTC
D: -; size: -; J: TRBJ1-1; V: TRBV9; CDR3: CASSPRVNGEAFF; DNA: TGTGCCAGCAGCCCGAGGGTAAACGGGGAAGCTTTCTTT
D: -; size: -; J: TRBJ1-1; V: TRBV18; CDR3: CASSPQGLATEAFF; DNA: TGTGCCAGCTCACCACAGGGGTTAGCAACTGAAGCTTTCTTT
D: TRBD1; size: -; J: TRBJ1-5; V: TRBV5-6; CDR3: CASSVGTGFQPQHF; DNA: TGTGCCAGCAGCGTCGGGACAGGGTTTCAGCCCCAGCATTTT
D: TRBD1; size: -; J: TRBJ2-4; V: TRBV3-1/TRBV3-2; CDR3: CASSLLPTGVAKNIQYF; DNA: TGTGCCAGCAGCCTCTTACCGACAGGGGTTGCCAAAAACATTCAGTACTTC
D: -; size: -; J: TRBJ1-1; V: TRBV10-3; CDR3: CATTDTGEAEAFF; DNA: TGTGCCACTACGGACACGGGCGAGGCTGAAGCTTTCTTT
D: -; size: -; J: TRBJ2-3; V: TRBV5-1; CDR3: CASSRGRDPTDTQYF; DNA: TGCGCCAGCAGCAGGGGGAGGGATCCCACAGATACGCAGTATTTT
D: TRBD2; size: -; J: TRBJ2-1; V: TRBV4-3; CDR3: CASSQELGTSGGNEQFF; DNA: TGCGCCAGCAGCCAAGAACTCGGGACTAGCGGGGGGAATGAGCAGTTCTTC
D: -; size: -; J: TRBJ2-5; V: TRBV7-6; CDR3: CASSTGQIQETQYF; DNA: TGTGCCAGCAGTACCGGACAGATCCAAGAGACCCAGTACTTC
D: TRBD1; size: -; J: TRBJ1-1; V: TRBV9; CDR3: CASSVGLGGGNTEAFF; DNA: TGTGCCAGCAGCGTAGGTCTAGGGGGCGGGAACACTGAAGCTTTCTTT
D: -; size: -; J: TRBJ2-2; V: TRBV15; CDR3: CATSRGAAVTTGELFF; DNA: TGTGCCACCAGCAGAGGGGCAGCGGTTACGACCGGGGAGCTGTTTTTT
D: TRBD1; size: -; J: TRBJ2-1; V: TRBV25-1; CDR3: CASSPYRGDYNEQFF; DNA: TGTGCCAGCAGTCCTTACAGGGGAGACTACAATGAGCAGTTCTTC
D: -; size: -; J: TRBJ2-7; V: TRBV9; CDR3: CASSRGNEQYF; DNA: TGTGCCAGCAGCCGCGGGAACGAGCAGTACTTC
D: TRBD1; size: once; J: TRBJ2-5; V: TRBV25-1; CDR3: CASSEGTVQETQYF; DNA: TGTGCCAGCAGTGAGGGGACAGTCCAAGAGACCCAGTACTTC
D: -; size: -; J: TRBJ2-7; V: TRBV4-3; CDR3: CASSQARGSYEQYF; DNA: TGCGCCAGCAGCCAAGCCAGGGGTTCCTACGAGCAGTACTTC
D: -; size: -; J: TRBJ2-7; V: TRBV7-8; CDR3: CASSFTSSYEQYF; DNA: TGTGCCAGCAGTTTTACAAGCTCCTACGAGCAGTACTTC
D: TRBD1; size: -; J: TRBJ1-2; V: TRBV11-3; CDR3: CASSLGQGNYGYTF; DNA: TGTGCCAGCAGCTTAGGACAGGGAAACTATGGCTACACCTTC
D: -; size: -; J: TRBJ2-6; V: TRBV19; CDR3: CASRDRSHSGANVLTF; DNA: TGTGCCAGTAGAGACAGGTCCCACTCTGGGGCCAACGTCCTGACTTTC
D: TRBD1; size: -; J: TRBJ1-2; V: TRBV5-4; CDR3: CASSQGQGRGRGFSGYTF; DNA: TGTGCCAGCAGCCAGGGACAGGGGAGAGGTAGAGGGTTCTCTGGCTACACCTTC
D: -; size: -; J: TRBJ2-2; V: TRBV24-1; CDR3: CATSDSSGQRGTGELFF; DNA: TGTGCCACCAGTGATTCTTCGGGACAACGGGGCACCGGGGAGCTGTTTTTT
D: -; size: -; J: TRBJ1-1; V: TRBV18; CDR3: CASSPRQDGISEAFF; DNA: TGTGCCAGCTCGCCTCGACAGGACGGCATCTCGGAAGCTTTCTTT
D: TRBD2; size: -; J: TRBJ2-5; V: TRBV7-8; CDR3: CASSPNSGRGGVETQYF; DNA: TGTGCCAGCAGCCCGAACTCAGGACGGGGGGGCGTGGAGACCCAGTACTTC
D: -; size: -; J: TRBJ1-2; V: TRBV11-3; CDR3: CASSLRGGRGYTF; DNA: TGTGCCAGCAGCTTACGGGGGGGGCGGGGCTACACCTTC
D: -; size: -; J: TRBJ2-7; V: TRBV30; CDR3: CAWSVGGAAYEQYF; DNA: TGTGCCTGGAGTGTAGGGGGGGCGGCCTACGAGCAGTACTTC
D: -; size: -; J: TRBJ1-1; V: TRBV7-8; CDR3: CASSRYRDDTEAFF; DNA: TGTGCCAGCAGCAGATACAGGGACGACACTGAAGCTTTCTTT